The sequence of this TCR beta chain was determined in a study of shared clonotypes between healthy human individuals (dated by TCRdb to 2018 to 2021). General notes on the study: The cohort comprised a couple of women and a few men aged 18 to 49 years. For each donor, CD4 naive and CD4 memory were each given three plates, CD8 naive was given two plates, and CD8 memory was given one plate. The study deeply sequenced blood TCR repertoires of several healthy adults to estimate repertoire size and the extent of clonotype sharing between individuals. Different laboratories and diverse techniques were used to prepare libraries and sequence TCR repertoires, to increase sequencing depth and limit assay-specific biases. Leukapheresis yielded between about 0.85 and 10 billion PBMCs per donor. What the authors observed across the whole study: Rarefaction of sorted-subset datasets indicated incomplete sequencing despite the large sequencing depth. Compared with non-shared clonotypes, the clonotypes found in all four sorted-subset donors had higher generation probabilities. Because the study included only a small number of donors, the genetic and exposure-history diversity represented was limited. Pairwise subsampling led to the expectation that sequencing depth would affect the degree of clonotype sharing among donors. Naive subsets generally had larger estimated clonotype richness than memory subsets did. Sampling was restricted to blood, and TCR repertoires in tissue are likely to differ from TCR repertoires in blood. About 5% of naive CD4, roughly 3.6% of naive CD8, around 2.3% of memory CD4, and 0.4% of memory CD8 clonotypes were shared across a few donors.

TCR CDR3 regions were amplified from genomic DNA by multiplex PCR using the deep immunoSEQ assay. Extracted genomic DNA from each cell subset was spread evenly across all wells of several immunoSEQ 96-well plates, with each plate serving as a replicate. For sorted subsets, each replicate PCR was loaded with 200 ng genomic DNA, equivalent to 30,000 or so T cell genomes. Purified libraries were quantified with a Qubit 3.0 fluorometer, sized on a Bioanalyzer 2100, and re-quantified with the KAPA Library Quantification kit. A separate single-read 150-cycle Illumina NextSeq 550 flow cell was used to sequence each immunoSEQ 96-well plate. From the authors' description of their analysis: Because only junctional sequences without quality scores were contained in the immunoSEQ output, filtering matching that applied to full-length reads could not be performed. To assign V/J genes and CDR3, sequences were annotated using PyIR, a Python wrapper for IgBLAST v1.9, with IMGT germline references. Any read was removed if the V/J assignment was weak (E-value above 1e-6), the CDR3 was missing, or the read contained stop codons, out-of-frame junctions, or ambiguous translated residues. A V3J clonotype was defined by an identical inferred V gene, J gene, and CDR3 amino acid sequence. To compute the percentage overlap between repertoires, the number of shared unique clonotypes was divided by the size of the smaller repertoire. Three approaches were used to assess repertoire richness: RTK rarefaction, the Chao1 estimator, and Recon v2.1 estimates of unobserved clonotypes. OLGA was used to compute generation probabilities for all TCRbeta clonotypes that the gDNA method yielded from a handful of donors. TCRdb obtained this table from immuneACCESS and retained in-frame rearrangements with V and J assigned. These tables miss some clones; where compared with another copy, unresolved V genes account for less than half of the shortfall, and the remainder is unexplained. Clonal size and the V and J genes are those of that table, whereas D and trimming came from the DNA. Across this sample there are about 1.5 million clones, with 95% to 99% seen only once. The leading ten clones occupy around 0.47% of the sample.

A distance of 12 bases separates the germline ends of V and J, which lose 0 bases and 3 bases respectively. The CDR3, from cysteine to phenylalanine, totals 15 residues. Only the CDR3 part of the read is kept: 45 bases, read in frame from the first base. As encoded in the germline V gene, CDR1 is KGHSH while CDR2 is LQKENI. A word on this clone: Which antigen it targets is not known. No qualities accompany the bases; no much larger clone lies one base away.

The donors were healthy, HIV-negative adults who had no recently reported acute infections or vaccinations. Only Caucasian adults living in Nashville, Tennessee, USA were represented among the donors. Magnetic negative selection was used to enrich CD4+ T cells, after which naive cells were positively selected on CD45RA and the negative fraction became the memory subset. Blood was obtained by leukapheresis, after which PBMCs were separated by Ficoll-Histopaque density gradient centrifugation and cryopreserved in liquid nitrogen vapor phase. Analytical flow cytometry was used to check the purity and quantity of each magnetically sorted T cell population. Genomic DNA was isolated from each sorted fraction and quantified by UV absorbance on a Nanodrop 2000c.

This TCR derives from a man younger than 45 in good health. The chain employs TRBV18 and TRBJ2-7; 5 matching bases give a weak D call of TRBD2. The sample comprised naive CD4+ T cells sorted from blood. Per the publication, the cell subset or site label means: CD45RA+ positively selected. The CDR3 region has the sequence CASSPPGSGGYEQYF. The DNA is TGTGCCAGCTCACCACCGGGGAGTGGAGGCTACGAGCAGTACTTC.